These T cell receptor beta chains were read from a single sample in a study of T cells in Graves' hyperthyroidism and ophthalmopathy. TCRdb ran MiXCR on the multiplex PCR reads and lists one entry per CDR3 protein. This sample has about 290,000 distinct CDR3 sequences, with over 15% found just once. Source material: blood. These receptors were collected from a woman in her sixties with Graves' ophthalmopathy. CDR3s include the opening cysteine and the closing phenylalanine or tryptophan. A D gene is named only where the DNA matches it firmly. Some rows mark clone size as missing; the rest say once, few, many or name a class of expanded clone.

d_call | j_call | clone_size | v_call | cdr3_aa | cdr3_nt
TRBD1 | TRBJ2-3 | many | TRBV12-3/TRBV12-4 | CASRLGQGRADTQYF | TGTGCCAGCAGATTGGGACAGGGCAGGGCGGATACGCAGTATTTT
TRBD1 | TRBJ1-4 | once | TRBV19 | CASSIFMGTGDEKLFF | TGTGCCAGTAGTATTTTTATGGGGACAGGGGATGAAAAACTGTTTTTT
. | TRBJ2-6 | few | TRBV12-3/TRBV12-4 | CASTLGVFSGANVLTF | TGTGCCAGCACCCTAGGGGTTTTCTCTGGGGCCAACGTCCTGACTTTC
. | TRBJ1-1 | . | TRBV6-2/TRBV6-3 | CASSRIIRQEAVLSTEAFF | TGTGCCAGCAGTCGAATAATAAGACAGGAGGCGGTGCTGAGCACTGAAGCTTTCTTT
TRBD2 | TRBJ2-3 | . | TRBV4-1 | CASSQESKRGQSDTQYF | TGCGCCAGCAGCCAAGAGAGTAAGCGGGGGCAATCAGATACGCAGTATTTT
. | TRBJ2-7 | few | TRBV6-1 | CASSRLMGGFGEQYF | TGTGCCAGCAGTCGCCTTATGGGGGGCTTTGGAGAGCAGTACTTC
. | TRBJ2-1 | many | TRBV5-1 | CASSSPSRDVSNNEQFF | TGCGCCAGCAGCTCACCTAGCCGGGATGTCAGCAACAATGAGCAGTTCTTC
TRBD1 | TRBJ1-4 | many | TRBV28 | CASSLGDSTNEKLFF | TGTGCCAGCAGTTTGGGGGACAGCACTAATGAAAAACTGTTTTTT
. | TRBJ1-4 | . | TRBV11-2 | CAVGGGGWEKLFF | TGTGCCGTAGGGGGGGGTGGTTGGGAAAAACTGTTTTTT
TRBD2 | TRBJ2-1 | few | TRBV9 | CASSVAGGNYNEQFF | TGTGCCAGCAGCGTAGCGGGGGGGAATTACAATGAGCAGTTCTTC
TRBD2 | TRBJ2-1 | . | TRBV19 | CASKFAGGADEQFF | TGTGCCAGTAAATTTGCCGGGGGGGCCGATGAGCAGTTCTTC